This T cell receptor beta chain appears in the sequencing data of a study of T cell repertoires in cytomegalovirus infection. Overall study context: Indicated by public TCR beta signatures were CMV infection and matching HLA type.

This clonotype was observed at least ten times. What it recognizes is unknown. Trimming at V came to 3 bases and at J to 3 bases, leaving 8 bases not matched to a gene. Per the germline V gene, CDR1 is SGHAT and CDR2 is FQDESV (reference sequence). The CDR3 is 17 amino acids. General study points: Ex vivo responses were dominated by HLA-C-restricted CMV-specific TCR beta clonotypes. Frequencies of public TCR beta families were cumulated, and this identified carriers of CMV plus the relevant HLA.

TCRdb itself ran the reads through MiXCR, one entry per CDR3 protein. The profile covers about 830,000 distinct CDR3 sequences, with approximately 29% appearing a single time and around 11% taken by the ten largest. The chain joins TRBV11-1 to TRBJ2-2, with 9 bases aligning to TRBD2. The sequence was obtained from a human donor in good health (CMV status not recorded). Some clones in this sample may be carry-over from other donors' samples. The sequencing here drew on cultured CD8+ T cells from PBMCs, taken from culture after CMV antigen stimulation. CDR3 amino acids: CASSFPTSGGYTGELFF. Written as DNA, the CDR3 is TGTGCCAGCAGCTTTCCGACCAGCGGGGGGTACACCGGGGAGCTGTTTTTT.